This record concerns one T cell receptor (beta chain) sequence. No antigen is known for it. CDR3 length equals 21 residues. Trimming at V came to 2 bases and at J to 0 bases, leaving 19 bases not matched to a gene. Germline assignment: CDR1 MNHEY and CDR2 SVGAGI. The data were taken from a study of blood T cells in healthy people across ages. Study-wide findings and caveats: The percentage of naive T cells correlated strongly with TCR beta diversity.

Then a second PCR, running roughly 7 to 11 cycles, was carried out with a sample-barcoded 5' primer and a J-beta primer mix. From the 5' RACE reads, TCRdb called clonotypes with MiXCR, one entry per CDR3 protein. The sample shows hundreds of thousands of distinct CDR3 sequences, about 25% of them seen only once. Total RNA amounts of at least 5.5 micrograms were extracted per sample. This same sample was also part of a study on T cells of mothers and their children. From that second work: The whole RNA yield was converted to cDNA, approximately 1.6 ug per 15 ul. The output of TCR recombination is shaped by thymic selection similarly in related and unrelated pairs.

The V gene is TRBV6-5, the J gene TRBJ1-5; 7 bases are shared with TRBD1. The TCR was taken from a boy aged 10-17 years in good health. Sequenced sample: blood. The CDR3 sequence is CASSYGRIVRDSLTSNQPQHF. CDR3 DNA sequence: TGTGCCAGCAGTTACGGGCGGATAGTTAGGGACAGTCTTACTAGCAATCAGCCCCAGCATTTT.